This TCR beta chain was found in a study of T-cell reconstitution after alpha-beta-depleted transplantation in children. Study-wide results and caveats: At day 60, the high TCRbeta diversity found in some patients originated from recipient T cells and thymic progenitors that had survived. Diversity and T-cell counts at one year after transplant derived mostly from new T cells. The origin of alpha-beta T cells about two months after transplant was reportedly several hundred expanded graft clones.

The CDR3 totals 15 residues. Losses at the gene ends were 0 bases for V and 5 bases for J; bases not matched to a gene: 3. Per germline, CDR1 DFQATT and CDR2 SNEGSKA (reference sequence). This clonotype was detected a few times. Antigen: not known. Unique molecular identifiers were incorporated when the TCRbeta library was constructed. TCRdb called the PCR reads again in MiXCR, with one record for every CDR3 protein. The data show 750,000 to 950,000 distinct CDR3 sequences, approximately 15% seen once. The sample here was PBMCs, mostly from graft donor cells, taken 360 days after TCRalphabeta/CD19-depleted stem cell transplant. This sequence originates from a male patient aged 10-17 years who had a stem cell transplant for acute lymphoblastic leukemia, so the T cells may come from the graft donor. The gene calls are TRBV20-1 and TRBJ2-7; 14 nucleotides match TRBD2. The CDR3 coding sequence is TGCAGTGCTAGAGATCCGGGACTAGCGGGAGACGAGCAGTACTTC. Translating it yields CSARDPGLAGDEQYF.